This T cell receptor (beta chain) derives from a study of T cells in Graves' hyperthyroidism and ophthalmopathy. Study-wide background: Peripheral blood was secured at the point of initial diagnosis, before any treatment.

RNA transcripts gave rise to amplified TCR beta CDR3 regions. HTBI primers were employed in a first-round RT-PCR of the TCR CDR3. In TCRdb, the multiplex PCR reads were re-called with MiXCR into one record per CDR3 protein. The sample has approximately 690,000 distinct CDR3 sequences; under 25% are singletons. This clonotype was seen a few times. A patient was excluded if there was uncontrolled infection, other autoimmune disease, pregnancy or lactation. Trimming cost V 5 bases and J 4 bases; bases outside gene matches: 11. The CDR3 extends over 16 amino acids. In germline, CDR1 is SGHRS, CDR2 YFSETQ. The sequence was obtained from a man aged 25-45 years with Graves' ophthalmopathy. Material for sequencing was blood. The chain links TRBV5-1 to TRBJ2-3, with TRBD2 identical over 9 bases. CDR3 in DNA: TGCGCCAGCAGTCCGCGGGAGGGCTTACCCCCAGATACGCAGTATTTT. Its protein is CASSPREGLPPDTQYF.